This TCR beta chain is from a study of blood T cell repertoires in COVID-19. Study overall: The samples span acute and convalescent COVID-19 from the United States, Italy and Spain. PBMCs, B-cell-depleted T cells, or T cells provided the cDNA or gDNA that made up the material.

In the source study's methods: By means of reference gene primer amplification, nucleated cell counts were estimated. Some clones are missing from TCRdb's copy, which holds only in-frame ones; the method was immunoSEQ multiplex PCR. The DNA was the basis for D and trimming; V, J and clone size are from that table. The sample holds under 350,000 clones, roughly 90% seen once. Followed over time, Seattle patients had been enrolled while infection was active. Germline V gene data show CDR1 as SGDLS and CDR2 as YYNGEE. The V gene end was trimmed by 3 bases and the J gene end by 0 bases; junction bases not matched to a gene: 5. This CDR3 is built from 16 residues.

What was sequenced was peripheral blood. The chain is built from TRBV9 and TRBJ2-3, with TRBD1 identical over 9 bases. This TCR derives from a woman in her thirties with COVID-19, enrolled during active disease. DNA for the CDR3: TGTGCCAGCAGCGCCGGGGACAGGGCGAGCACAGATACGCAGTATTTT. Translating gives CASSAGDRASTDTQYF.